The 15 T cell receptor beta chains below were found in one sample sequenced in a study of cytomegalovirus exposure and HLA in healthy donors. PCR primers comprised 60 Vbeta and 13 Jbeta primers. Repertoires were generated with immunoSEQ multiplex PCR, while TCRdb's copy carries only in-frame clones and drops some. The data contain more than 200,000 clones, about 75% of them singletons. Sequencing was done on a sample of PBMCs. These receptors were collected from a man between 18 and 35 years old in good health and CMV-seronegative.

The chain couples TRBV9 to TRBJ2-1; TRBD1 is a possible D gene (5 bases). V lost 0 bases, J lost 8 bases, and 6 bases lay in between. The germline gives CDR1 SGDLS, CDR2 YYNGEE. The CDR3 extends over 12 amino acids. CDR3 residues: CASSVAGYEQFF. Here the CDR3 DNA reads TGTGCCAGCAGCGTAGCAGGGTATGAGCAGTTCTTC.

This clone was counted only a few times. An end of the junction differs from the germline gene, which may be a read error. V gene TRBV7-9 combines with J gene TRBJ1-4; 9 bases match TRBD1. The CDR3 has 15 amino acids. CDR1 is SEHNR, CDR2 FQNEAQ, per germline (reference sequence). The CDR3 region has the DNA TGTTCCAGCAGCTTAGACGGGACAGGGAGTGAAAAACTGTTTTTT. Translation: CSSSLDGTGSEKLFF.

Details on this clone: Other DNA sequences in the sample encode the same CDR3. This chain joins TRBV6-5 and TRBJ1-4; D unresolved. Germline CDR1 MNHEY, CDR2 SVGAGI. V lost 3 bases and J 0 bases, leaving 5 bases between the germline ends. The CDR3 covers 14 residues. As DNA, the CDR3 is TGTGCCAGCAGTTATTCTTCAACTAATGAAAAACTGTTTTTT. Translating it yields CASSYSSTNEKLFF.

The chain couples TRBV5-1 to TRBJ1-5, with a tentative D call TRBD1 (5 bases). CDR1 and CDR2 from the germline V gene are SGHRS and YFSETQ. V was trimmed by 1 base and J by 7 bases, leaving 9 bases between them. The CDR3 sequence is 13 residues long. CDR3 coding DNA: TGCGCCAGCAGCTTGCGGGGGTTCCAGCCCCAGCATTTT. It yields the protein CASSLRGFQPQHF.

This CDR3 reads CASSSRGPWEVDGYTF. CDR3 bases: TGTGCCAGCAGCTCCAGGGGGCCCTGGGAGGTGGATGGCTACACCTTC. The genes are TRBV27 and TRBJ1-2; the match to TRBD1 covers 8 bases. Germline V gene lookup returns CDR1 MNHEY and CDR2 SMNVEV (reference sequence). Trimming removed 6 bases from V and 6 bases from J; junction bases left unmatched: 15. The CDR3 runs 16 residues.

The V and J genes are TRBV7-6 and TRBJ1-5; 8 nucleotides align to TRBD1. The CDR3 loop spans 16 amino acids. V shed 1 base and J 2 bases; nucleotides not matched to a gene: 4. Germline values: CDR1 SGHVS, CDR2 FNYEAQ. The CDR3 is CASSLGTGTGNQPQHF. The DNA for the CDR3 is TGTGCCAGCAGCTTAGGGACAGGGACCGGCAATCAGCCCCAGCATTTT.

This chain uses TRBV21-1 with TRBJ2-2; TRBD1, the D gene given by the table, was not confirmed from the DNA. TRBV21-1 is tagged as a pseudogene. This CDR3 has 16 amino acids. CDR3: CASSKDTGGRTGELFF. In DNA, the CDR3 is TGTGCCAGCAGCAAAGATACAGGGGGACGCACCGGGGAGCTGTTTTTT.

V and J are TRBV5-4 and TRBJ2-5; 11 bases map to TRBD2. CDR3 length: 16 amino acids. V shed 4 bases and J 1 base; nucleotides not matched to a gene: 6. Germline V gene sequence: CDR1 SGHNT, CDR2 YYREEE (reference sequence). The CDR3 loop reads CASSQTSGRGQETQYF. The CDR3 nucleotides are TGTGCCAGCAGCCAAACTAGCGGGAGAGGCCAAGAGACCCAGTACTTC.

This chain joins TRBV18 and TRBJ1-5, with a weak D call TRBD1 (5 bases). Germline V gives CDR1 KGHSH, CDR2 LQKENI. The CDR3 is 15 residues long. V was cut by 6 bases and J by 6 bases, with 18 bases left in between. The CDR3 region is CASSRGSGFLQPQHF. CDR3 in DNA: TGTGCCAGCTCCCGGGGGTCGGGCTTTCTTCAGCCCCAGCATTTT.

The J gene is TRBJ2-4, the V gene TRBV29-1, with 11 bases lining up with TRBD2. CDR3 size: 12 residues. The germline gives CDR1 SQVTM, CDR2 ANQGSEA. V dropped 7 bases and J dropped 7; count of bases not matched to a gene: 3. CDR3 region: CSAGLADNIQYF. The CDR3 DNA follows: TGCAGCGCGGGACTAGCGGATAACATTCAGTACTTC.

The V call is TRBV28, the J call TRBJ2-3, with 13 positions matching TRBD2. With V trimmed by 5 bases and J by 4 bases, 12 bases remained unmatched. Germline lookup yields CDR1 MDHEN and CDR2 SYDVKM. The CDR3 has 18 amino acids. The CDR3 spells CASSAPTSGRVWADTQYF. The DNA of the CDR3 is TGTGCCAGCAGTGCCCCCACTAGCGGGAGGGTGTGGGCAGATACGCAGTATTTT.

V usage is TRBV15 and J usage is TRBJ2-2, with 12 bases lining up with TRBD1. CDR1 is LNHNV and CDR2 is YYDKDF in the germline V gene (reference sequence). This CDR3 has 17 residues. Germline trimming cut 8 bases from V and 7 bases from J; bases unmatched to any gene: 14. The CDR3 here is CATEGTGGFSTHGELFF. The CDR3 DNA sequence: TGTGCCACCGAGGGGACAGGGGGCTTTTCTACGCACGGGGAGCTGTTTTTT.

This clone was seen just once. The gene calls are TRBV7-3 and TRBJ2-7; D might be TRBD2 (6 bases). CDR3 length equals 13 residues. Trimming removed 2 bases from V and 7 bases from J, with 12 bases in between. CDR1 is SGHTA and CDR2 is FQGTGA in the germline V gene. In DNA, the CDR3 is TGTGCCAGCAGCTTATCATGGAGGGGAGAGCAGTACTTC. It translates to CASSLSWRGEQYF.

The rearrangement joins TRBV5-6 to TRBJ1-2; tentative D call: TRBD1 (6 bases). V lost 2 bases, J lost 6 bases, and 23 bases lay in between. Per the germline V gene, CDR1 is SGHDT and CDR2 is YYEEEE. The CDR3 is made up of 17 amino acids. This CDR3 is CASSFLVTGPNQDGYTF. CDR3 coding DNA: TGTGCCAGCAGCTTTTTAGTGACAGGTCCCAATCAGGATGGCTACACCTTC.

This clone was counted a single time. The chain uses TRBV7-9 and TRBJ1-5, with a tentative D call TRBD1 (5 bases). The V gene's germline CDR1 is SEHNR and CDR2 FQNEAQ (reference sequence). Between the trimmed V and J ends, which lost 5 bases and 1 base, there was a span of 12 bases. The CDR3 has 15 amino acids. The CDR3 loop reads CASSPDSPSNQPQHF. For the CDR3, the DNA is TGTGCCAGCAGCCCCGACAGTCCGAGCAATCAGCCCCAGCATTTT.